The sequence of this T cell receptor beta chain was determined in a study of identical twins (dated by TCRdb to about 2016). Background for the entire study: To test whether fetal clonotypes persist, the study used deep sequencing on TCR alpha and beta repertoires from monozygotic twins, unrelated adults of various ages, and cord blood. To rule out contamination, the twin experiments were replicated at different times with different library preparation protocols. Overall results and qualifications from the work: Invariant T cells such as MAIT and iNKT could partly confound zero-insertion analyses, although diverse VJ usage argued against such confounding for most clonotypes. Conclusions relied on cross-sectional statistical analysis, since the same donors could not be followed over many years. Recombination models systematically underestimated out-of-frame TCR alpha sharing in monozygotic twins but agreed with sharing between unrelated individuals. Excess twin sharing in beta out-of-frame sequences was weaker because fewer shared sequences lowered the signal-to-noise ratio. Fewer insertions were carried by abundant cord blood beta clonotypes; a weaker similar trend was observed in young adult naive repertoires, while no such trend was observed in memory repertoires. Out-of-frame TCR alpha sequences shared between twins showed an excess of low generation-probability sequences compared with coincidental sharing between unrelated individuals.

About this clonotype: It has no known antigen specificity. The record has no base qualities; no much larger clone is one base away.

Every donor was a healthy Caucasian. The twin cohort consisted of three pairs of female monozygotic twins, all aged roughly 18 to 30 years. Miltenyi CD45RO+ enrichment and human naive T-cell isolation kits were used to isolate memory (CD45RO+) and naive T cells from PBMC. The library was produced with 5' RACE. Reads for this sample came from an Illumina HiSeq 2000. Template switching introduced a universal primer binding site; the final cDNA contained a unique molecular identifier, enabling accurate counting of TCR cDNA molecules. Specific primers in the conserved constant-segment region were used to synthesize first-strand cDNA for TCR alpha and beta chains. Each cDNA library was double barcoded, with a SMART-Mk sample barcode plus Illumina barcodes, to control for contamination. Two successive PCR steps introduced TruSeq adapter sequences along with Illumina sample barcodes. The Illumina HiSeq platform was used with custom primers to sequence TCR alpha and beta cDNA libraries. The original methods were these. MiGEC processed the raw reads to extract unique molecular identifiers, while MiXCR was used to determine the CDR3 positions. For each individual, recombination models were inferred using an EM algorithm with the repgenHMM and IGoR tools. The tcR package in R was used for shared clonotype analysis, with sharing normalized by the product of cloneset sizes. To study raw recombination without the effects of thymic and clonal selection, out-of-frame nonproductive sequences were analyzed. TCRdb cleaned the public reads at Q25 with fastp, built clones with MiXCR and kept in-frame beta chains. Rows with a matching CDR3 protein are joined into one entry that keeps the most common DNA and genes. In this record, the V and J calls reflect TCRdb's handling and not the investigators' own analysis. This sample comprises 200,000 to 250,000 distinct CDR3 sequences, roughly an eighth of them detected only once. The biggest ten clones account for 3.5% to 4.5% of the sample.

These data also featured in a second study, about yellow fever vaccine responses in identical twins. As the second study states: According to the authors, in identical twins the way T cells responded to vaccination appeared partly convergent and partly personalized. The study precisely tracked vaccine-responding T cell clones in identical twins.

Sequencing was carried out using memory (CD45RO+) T cells sorted from blood. Reading the label with the study, this specimen's cell subset or site is: CD45RO+ enriched T cells. The clonotype originates from a woman aged 18-35 years in good health.

The CDR3 protein: CASSPRTGYGYTF. The base sequence is TGTGCCAGCAGCCCACGGACAGGGTATGGCTACACCTTC. This receptor chain uses TRBV7-3 and TRBJ1-2, with 8 junctional bases fitting TRBD1. The CDR3 measures 13 amino acids from cysteine to phenylalanine. Kept here is only the CDR3 DNA, which spans 39 bases and is read in frame from base 1. Per the germline V gene, SGHTA is the CDR1 and FQGTGA is the CDR2. V has 5 bases trimmed and J has 5 bases trimmed; junction bases matching no gene number 4. Where the CDR3 stops, the reference TRBV7-3 and TRBJ1-2 genes take over; the full variable domain is GAGVSQTPSNKVTEKGKYVELRCDPISGHTALYWYRQSLGQGPEFLIYFQGTGAADDSGLPNDRFFAVRPEGSVSTLKIQRTERGDSAVYLCASSPRTGYGYTFGSGTRLTVV.